This TCR beta chain originates from a study of T cells in Graves' hyperthyroidism and ophthalmopathy. Exclusion of patients followed from uncontrolled infection, other autoimmune disease, pregnancy or lactation. Germline-derived CDR1 and CDR2 are MDHEN and SYDVKM. V lost 8 bases and J lost 6, with 20 bases in between. This CDR3 contains 16 residues. TCR beta CDR3 regions were amplified from RNA transcripts. First-round RT-PCR of the TCR CDR3 relied on the HTBI primer set. TCRdb re-called the multiplex PCR reads with MiXCR, one entry per CDR3 protein. Of approximately 400,000 distinct CDR3 sequences listed, 15% were seen once; the top ten hold approximately 32%.

The chain uses TRBV28 and TRBJ2-6; maybe TRBD2 (5 bases). The TCR comes from a woman in her twenties or thirties with Graves' hyperthyroidism. The sequenced sample was blood. The DNA for the CDR3 is TGTGCCAGCCGAAGGTCGGGGTCCGAGTTGGCCAACGTCCTGACTTTC. Translation: CASRRSGSELANVLTF. The full variable domain, rest sourced from reference TRBV28 and TRBJ2-6, is DVKVTQSSRYLVKRTGEKVFLECVQDMDHENMFWYRQDPGLGLRLIYFSYDVKMKEKGDIPEGYSVSREKKERFSLILESASTNQTSMYLCASRRSGSELANVLTFGAGSRLTVL.